The following is a T cell receptor beta chain sequence with its context. Antigen: not known. The entry originates in a study of blood T cells in healthy people across ages. General study results and limits: Naive T cell percentage and TCR beta diversity correlated strongly. Aged donors had fewer naive CD4+ cells and lower diversity than long-lived donors.

Per germline, CDR1 ENHRY and CDR2 SYGVKD. Trimming took 10 bases from V and 5 from J; bases not matched to a gene: 9. This CDR3 has 14 residues. PCR was performed a second time for 7 to 11 cycles using a sample-barcoded 5' primer and a J-beta primer mix. TCRdb itself ran the 5' RACE reads through MiXCR, one entry per CDR3 protein. The table shows 650,000 to 700,000 distinct CDR3 sequences, with around 50% occurring only once. The authors extracted at least 6 micrograms of total RNA per sample. The specimen was blood. This chain uses TRBV10-3 with TRBJ2-5; 11 bases are shared with TRBD2. The TCR was taken from a woman aged 80 or over in good health. The CDR3 DNA is TGTGCCACTGCACTAGCGGGAGAAGATGAGACCCAGTACTTC. It codes for CATALAGEDETQYF.